Following are 31 T cell receptor beta chains from one sample sequenced in a study of blood T cells in healthy people across ages. Next came a second PCR, run for roughly 7 to 12 cycles, which used a sample-barcoded 5' primer along with a J-beta primer mix. TCRdb independently ran MiXCR on the 5' RACE reads; one entry per CDR3 protein. This table holds about 830,000 distinct CDR3 sequences, about three fifths found once. Sequenced sample: blood. These receptors were obtained from a man aged 25 to 40 in good health.

Details on this clonotype: With a much larger clone just one base away, this may be a read error. The chain links TRBV29-1 to TRBJ2-7; 8 bases match TRBD2. Trimming took 0 bases from V and 2 from J; bases not matched to a gene: 3. The CDR3 has 14 residues. Germline CDR1 reads SQVTM; CDR2 reads ANQGSEA. The CDR3 nucleotides are TGCAGCGTTGAAGACAGCGGGGGCCCCTACGAGCAGTACTTC. It translates to CSVEDSGGPYEQYF.

The chain joins TRBV13 to TRBJ1-2, with D possibly being TRBD1 (6 bases). Trimming took off 4 bases at V and 7 bases at J, with 19 bases between the two ends. The CDR3 spans 15 residues. The V gene's germline CDR1 is PRHDT and CDR2 FYEKMQ (reference sequence). The CDR3 loop reads CASSSGRWTESGYTF. Written as DNA, the CDR3 is TGTGCCAGCAGCTCGGGTAGGTGGACAGAGTCTGGCTACACCTTC.

The chain recombines TRBV6-5 with TRBJ2-7; D may be TRBD2 (5 bases). Trimming pared 2 bases from V and 5 bases from J, leaving 10 bases between. Germline loops: CDR1 MNHEY, CDR2 SVGAGI. This CDR3 contains 13 residues. CDR3 nucleotide sequence: TGTGCCAGCAGTTACACGGAGGAGGACGAGCAGTACTTC. This gives the protein CASSYTEEDEQYF.

This clonotype turned up a few times. The chain carries TRBV20-1 and TRBJ2-1; no reliable D call. Trimming stripped 6 bases from V and 1 base from J, with 10 bases between. This CDR3 is 13 amino acids long. Germline CDR1 and CDR2: DFQATT and SNEGSKA (reference sequence). The chain's CDR3 is CSAPGQSYNEQFF. The DNA of the CDR3 is TGCAGTGCCCCTGGGCAATCCTACAATGAGCAGTTCTTC.

The chain joins TRBV7-9 to TRBJ1-1, with D unresolved. The CDR3 has 15 residues. Trimming took off 5 bases at V and 1 base at J, with 14 bases between the two ends. Germline CDR1 SEHNR, CDR2 FQNEAQ (reference sequence). CDR3 in DNA: TGTGCCAGCAGCCCCGAACTGGCGGGGAACACTGAAGCTTTCTTT. This encodes CASSPELAGNTEAFF. Full variable domain (rest looked up from reference TRBV7-9 and TRBJ1-1): DTGVSQNPRHKITKRGQNVTFRCDPISEHNRLYWYRQTLGQGPEFLTYFQNEAQLEKSRLLSDRFSAERPKGSFSTLEIQRTEQGDSAMYLCASSPELAGNTEAFFGQGTRLTVV.

The V gene is TRBV15, the J gene TRBJ2-5, with D maybe TRBD2 (5 bases). Trimming cost V 3 bases and J 1 base, with 15 bases left between them. This CDR3 spans 16 amino acids. Germline V CDR1 and CDR2: LNHNV, YYDKDF (reference sequence). CDR3 sequence (DNA): TGTGCCACCAGCAGGGACTTAGTAGCGCTCCAAGAGACCCAGTACTTC. This sequence encodes CATSRDLVALQETQYF. Drawing the rest from reference TRBV15 and TRBJ2-5, the complete variable domain is DAMVIQNPRYQVTQFGKPVTLSCSQTLNHNVMYWYQQKSSQAPKLLFHYYDKDFNNEADTPDNFQSRRPNTSFCFLDIRSPGLGDTAMYLCATSRDLVALQETQYFGPGTRLLVL.

The chain links TRBV5-1 to TRBJ2-1; D is tentatively TRBD1 or TRBD2 (5 bases each). Trimming took off 0 bases at V and 1 base at J, with 17 bases between the two ends. The CDR3 consists of 18 residues. Germline CDR1 and CDR2: SGHRS and YFSETQ. CDR3 in DNA: TGCGCCAGCAGCTTGGGGGGGATCGGGGTCCGATCCTACAATGAGCAGTTCTTC. It yields the protein CASSLGGIGVRSYNEQFF. Full variable domain (rest looked up from reference TRBV5-1 and TRBJ2-1): KAGVTQTPRYLIKTRGQQVTLSCSPISGHRSVSWYQQTPGQGLQFLFEYFSETQRNKGNFPGRFSGRQFSNSRSEMNVSTLELGDSALYLCASSLGGIGVRSYNEQFFGPGTRLTVL.

Only a few counts were recorded for this clonotype. This chain uses TRBV15 with TRBJ2-3; the D is unclear. Trimming stripped 2 bases from V and 3 bases from J, with 0 bases between. This CDR3 has 11 residues. The V gene's germline CDR1 is LNHNV and CDR2 YYDKDF (reference sequence). CDR3 region: CATSRTDTQYF. The CDR3 DNA is TGTGCCACCAGCAGAACAGATACGCAGTATTTT.

The J gene is TRBJ1-4, the V gene TRBV20-1; maybe TRBD1 (6 bases). The CDR3 is 13 residues long. V was pared by 4 bases and J by 7 bases, with 13 bases between. Germline V gene data show CDR1 as DFQATT and CDR2 as SNEGSKA (reference sequence). The CDR3 coding sequence is TGCAGTGCTATAAACAGGGTCACTGAAAAACTGTTTTTT. Amino acid sequence: CSAINRVTEKLFF.

Only a few counts were recorded for this clonotype. The genes are TRBV6-5 and TRBJ1-2, with TRBD1 as a possible D gene (6 bases). Germline CDR1 and CDR2: MNHEY and SVGAGI. V lost 0 bases and J lost 8, with 19 bases in between. The CDR3 runs 16 residues. The CDR3, as DNA: TGTGCCAGCAGTTACTCGGTCCTGGACAGCCCGCAAGGCTACACCTTC. Amino acids: CASSYSVLDSPQGYTF.

The chain has TRBV7-2 and TRBJ2-1; TRBD2 agrees at 10 bases. The V gene's germline CDR1 is SGHTA and CDR2 FQGNSA. V trimming: 1 base; J trimming: 0 bases; junction bases outside the gene matches: 3. The length of the CDR3 is 17 residues. CDR3 protein: CASSLVSGGSSYNEQFF. The CDR3 DNA reads TGTGCCAGCAGCTTAGTTAGCGGGGGGAGCTCCTACAATGAGCAGTTCTTC.

A few counts support this clonotype. With a much larger clone just one base away, this may be a read error. The V and J genes are TRBV27 and TRBJ2-5; no clear D. The CDR3 length is 11 residues. V lost 6 bases and J lost 5, with 7 bases in between. CDR1 and CDR2 from the germline V gene are MNHEY and SMNVEV (reference sequence). The CDR3 is CASRYGETQYF. CDR3 sequence (DNA): TGTGCCAGCAGATACGGGGAGACCCAGTACTTC.

V and J are TRBV12-3 or TRBV12-4 and TRBJ2-5; 9 nucleotides match TRBD1. The J call could be wrong; TRBJ2-7 is a better fit for the DNA end. The CDR3 has 15 residues. Here the CDR3 DNA reads TGTGCCAGCAAGAAGGGACAGGGAGAGGCCTACGAGCAGTACTTC. Amino acids: CASKKGQGEAYEQYF.

This clonotype has only a few counts. The chain has TRBV3-1 and TRBJ2-4; 8 bases are shared with TRBD1. The J call may be wrong; the DNA end is better matched by TRBJ2-7. The germline gives CDR1 LGHDT, CDR2 YNNKEL (reference sequence). CDR3 length: 16 amino acids. CDR3 DNA sequence: TGTGCCAGCAGCCAATACGGAGGGACAGGACACGACGAGCAGTACTTC. The encoded protein is CASSQYGGTGHDEQYF.

The chain links TRBV27 to TRBJ2-3, with a weak D call TRBD2 (6 bases). The CDR3 runs 14 residues. The germline V and J ends were trimmed by 7 bases and 2 bases, with 13 bases remaining between them. In germline, CDR1 is MNHEY, CDR2 SMNVEV (reference sequence). The CDR3 region is CASNRGVPTDTQYF. The DNA for the CDR3 is TGTGCCAGCAACCGCGGGGTTCCCACAGATACGCAGTATTTT.

This rearrangement joins TRBV2 to TRBJ2-7; 7 bases map to TRBD2. CDR1 and CDR2 from the germline V gene are SNHLY and FYNNEI. This CDR3 has 14 residues. J lost 6 bases, V lost 6 bases, and 11 bases had no gene match. The CDR3 DNA reads as TGTGCCAGCAGGGCGGGAGTGGGAAACAGCGAGCAGTACTTC. Translation: CASRAGVGNSEQYF. Full variable domain (rest looked up from reference TRBV2 and TRBJ2-7): EPEVTQTPSHQVTQMGQEVILRCVPISNHLYFYWYRQILGQKVEFLVSFYNNEISEKSEIFDDQFSVERPDGSNFTLKIRSTKLEDSAMYFCASRAGVGNSEQYFGPGTRLTVT.

The chain recombines TRBV27 with TRBJ1-2, with D perhaps TRBD1 (5 bases). Germline V gives CDR1 MNHEY, CDR2 SMNVEV (reference sequence). The CDR3 extends over 13 amino acids. Trimming stripped 4 bases from V and 8 bases from J, with 14 bases between. The chain's CDR3 is CASSCRAGEGYTF. DNA of the CDR3: TGTGCCAGCAGTTGCCGGGCGGGGGAAGGCTACACCTTC.

The rearrangement uses TRBV7-6 and TRBJ2-7, with 7 positions matching TRBD2. Germline-derived CDR1 and CDR2 are SGHVS and FNYEAQ. The junction had 13 bases not matched to a gene; V was cut back by 5 bases and J by 6 bases. CDR3 length: 15 residues. Here the CDR3 reads CASSPRRGNRVEQYF. The CDR3 DNA reads as TGTGCCAGCAGCCCCCGGCGGGGGAATCGGGTCGAGCAGTACTTC.

The rearrangement links TRBV27 to TRBJ2-7, with D possibly TRBD1 on 6 matching bases. Germline CDR1 reads MNHEY; CDR2 reads SMNVEV (reference sequence). CDR3 length: 15 residues. With 0 bases removed from V and 2 bases from J, the gap between germline ends came to 11 bases. As DNA, the CDR3 is TGTGCCAGCAGTTTATCGGCCAGGGGTACCTACGAGCAGTACTTC. Its translation is CASSLSARGTYEQYF.

The chain has TRBV6-1 and TRBJ2-5, with D unresolved. The J call may be incorrect, as the DNA end agrees better with TRBJ2-7. The CDR3 spans 11 residues. CDR1 and CDR2 (germline): MNHNS, SASEGT. This CDR3 is CASMNQGEQYF. CDR3 in DNA: TGTGCCAGTATGAACCAAGGCGAGCAGTACTTC.

The chain carries TRBV20-1 and TRBJ1-1; D remains unclear. CDR1 and CDR2 (germline): DFQATT, SNEGSKA (reference sequence). CDR3 length equals 10 residues. Deletions cut 3 bases from V and 10 bases from J, with 9 bases between. The DNA for the CDR3 is TGCAGTGCTAGGTCCCGCGCAGCTTTCTTT. It codes for CSARSRAAFF.

This sequence joins TRBV9 and TRBJ2-5; the match to TRBD2 covers 11 bases. Germline V lookup: CDR1 SGDLS, CDR2 YYNGEE. The CDR3 extends over 13 amino acids. V trimming: 3 bases; J trimming: 11 bases; junction bases outside the gene matches: 6. The DNA for the CDR3 is TGTGCCAGCAGCGACACTAGCGGGAGTTGGCAGTACTTC. This codes for CASSDTSGSWQYF.

This clonotype appeared a single time. This chain uses TRBV20-1 with TRBJ1-1; the D is unclear. Trimming took 4 bases from V and 2 from J, leaving 17 bases between them. The germline V gene encodes CDR1 DFQATT and CDR2 SNEGSKA (reference sequence). CDR3 length: 15 amino acids. The CDR3 loop reads CSATRTQRANTEAFF. The CDR3 DNA reads TGCAGTGCTACTCGGACCCAGAGAGCCAACACTGAAGCTTTCTTT.

The chain couples TRBV20-1 to TRBJ1-5, with TRBD1 as a possible D gene (6 bases). With 0 bases removed from V and 2 bases from J, the gap between germline ends came to 11 bases. Germline lookup yields CDR1 DFQATT and CDR2 SNEGSKA (reference sequence). CDR3 length: 15 residues. In DNA form, the CDR3 reads TGCAGTGCTAGAGAGGAGCGGACAGGCAATCAGCCCCAGCATTTT. Its protein is CSAREERTGNQPQHF.

This clonotype showed up just a few times. The rearrangement joins TRBV20-1 to TRBJ1-1; D remains unclear. The germline V gene has CDR1 DFQATT and CDR2 SNEGSKA (reference sequence). V lost 4 bases, J lost 10 bases, and 13 bases lay in between. This CDR3 spans 11 amino acids. CDR3: CSAIPGERAFF. The CDR3 DNA sequence: TGCAGTGCTATACCGGGAGAGAGAGCTTTCTTT.

V is TRBV12-3 or TRBV12-4 and J is TRBJ1-2; D gene unclear. This CDR3 is built from 13 residues. Trimming left V 4 bases short and J 8 bases short, with 14 bases between. CDR3 sequence: CASSWTASIGYTF. In nucleotides, the CDR3 is TGTGCCAGCAGTTGGACGGCCTCTATAGGCTACACCTTC.

In this sample, this clonotype turned up a few times. The chain links TRBV12-3 or TRBV12-4 to TRBJ2-3, with TRBD2 identical over 7 bases. The CDR3 is 18 residues long. Trimming removed 4 bases from V and 3 bases from J; junction bases left unmatched: 16. CDR3 nucleotide sequence: TGTGCCAGCAGTTCTCGGGTTCAGTCCAGAGCGGGGACAGATACGCAGTATTTT. As protein: CASSSRVQSRAGTDTQYF.

This clonotype showed up just a few times. The J gene is TRBJ2-3, the V gene TRBV5-1; 7 bases are shared with TRBD2. This CDR3 has 14 amino acids. V trimming: 4 bases; J trimming: 6 bases; junction bases outside the gene matches: 8. Germline loops: CDR1 SGHRS, CDR2 YFSETQ. CDR3 amino acids: CASSPGLVSDTQYF. The CDR3 DNA reads as TGCGCCAGCAGCCCTGGACTAGTTAGCGATACGCAGTATTTT. The full variable domain, rest sourced from reference TRBV5-1 and TRBJ2-3, is KAGVTQTPRYLIKTRGQQVTLSCSPISGHRSVSWYQQTPGQGLQFLFEYFSETQRNKGNFPGRFSGRQFSNSRSEMNVSTLELGDSALYLCASSPGLVSDTQYFGPGTRLTVL.

This chain joins TRBV6-2 or TRBV6-3 and TRBJ2-1, with 8 nucleotides matching TRBD2. Losses at the gene ends were 7 bases for V and 12 bases for J; bases not matched to a gene: 20. CDR3 size: 16 residues. Germline V gives CDR1 MNHEY, CDR2 SVGEGT. CDR3 in DNA: TGTGCCAGCACTATCGGGACTAGGCCTTATGCTTATGGGCAGTTCTTC. It specifies CASTIGTRPYAYGQFF.

This clonotype was counted a few times. The V gene is TRBV20-1, the J gene TRBJ1-4; D possibly corresponds to TRBD1 (6 bases). The CDR3 runs 15 residues. The V gene's germline CDR1 is DFQATT and CDR2 SNEGSKA (reference sequence). Trimming stripped 0 bases from V and 8 bases from J, with 16 bases between. CDR3 bases: TGCAGTGCTAGAGATTTCGGGGGCAGTAGGGAAAAACTGTTTTTT. Encoded protein: CSARDFGGSREKLFF.

This clonotype was detected only a few times. V usage is TRBV7-2 and J usage is TRBJ2-4; a weak D match, TRBD2 (5 bases). Germline-derived CDR1 and CDR2 are SGHTA and FQGNSA. The CDR3 loop spans 14 amino acids. V lost 2 bases and J lost 13, with 18 bases in between. This chain's CDR3 is CASSLTDGVVEQYF. The CDR3 DNA sequence: TGTGCCAGCAGCTTAACCGACGGGGTTGTGGAGCAGTACTTC.